This note documents a single T cell receptor (beta chain) sequence. TCRdb's table, derived via immunoSEQ multiplex PCR, lists solely in-frame clones and lacks some. Among tens of thousands of clones listed, 70% to 80% were seen once. This sample was taken from a study of radiotherapy plus CTLA-4 blockade in lung cancer. This CDR3 spans 16 amino acids. CDR1 is SGHNT and CDR2 is YYREEE in the germline V gene (reference sequence). V lost 4 bases to trimming and J lost 3 bases; unmatched junction nucleotides: 5. This chain links TRBV5-4 with TRBJ2-1, with TRBD2 matching 12 bases. The TCR comes from a human donor with non-small cell lung cancer who had a complete response to radiotherapy plus ipilimumab. Sequenced material: peripheral blood, taken from a patient treated with radiotherapy plus ipilimumab. CDR3 protein: CASSPLAGGYYNEQFF. The CDR3 nucleotides are TGTGCCAGCAGCCCCCTAGCGGGGGGGTACTACAATGAGCAGTTCTTC.